Described below is a single T cell receptor (beta chain) sequence and its context. This sample is part of a study of blood T cell repertoires in COVID-19. Only in-frame clones appear in the TCRdb table, and some are missing; sequencing was by immunoSEQ multiplex PCR. This sample has 240,000 or so clones, with about 87% found just once. Trimming removed 7 bases at V and 1 base at J, with 11 bases between. CDR1 is SEHNR, CDR2 FQNEAQ, per germline (reference sequence). The CDR3 consists of 14 residues. J is TRBJ1-5 and V is TRBV7-9, with TRBD1 as a possible D gene (6 bases). This TCR came from a woman between 65 and 79 years old with active or convalescent COVID-19. The sequencing input was peripheral blood. The CDR3 here is CASMDDRSNQPQHF. In DNA, the CDR3 is TGTGCCAGCATGGATGACAGGAGCAATCAGCCCCAGCATTTT.